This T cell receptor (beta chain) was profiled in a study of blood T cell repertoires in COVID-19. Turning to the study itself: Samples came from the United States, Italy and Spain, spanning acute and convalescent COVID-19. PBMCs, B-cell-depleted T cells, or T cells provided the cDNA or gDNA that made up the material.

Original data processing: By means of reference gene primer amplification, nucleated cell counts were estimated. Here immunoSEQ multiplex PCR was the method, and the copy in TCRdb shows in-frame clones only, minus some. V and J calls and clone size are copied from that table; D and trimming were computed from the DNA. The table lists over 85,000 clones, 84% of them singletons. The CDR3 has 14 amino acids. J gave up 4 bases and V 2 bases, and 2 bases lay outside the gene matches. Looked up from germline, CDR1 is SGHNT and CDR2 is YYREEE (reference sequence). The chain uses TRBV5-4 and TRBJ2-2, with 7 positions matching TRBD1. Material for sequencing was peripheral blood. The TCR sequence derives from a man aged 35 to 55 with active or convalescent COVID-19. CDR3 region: CASSLQGSTGELFF. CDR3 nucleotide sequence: TGTGCCAGCAGCTTACAGGGGTCCACCGGGGAGCTGTTTTTT.